The rows below give T cell receptor beta chains drawn from one sample of a study of neurological immune-mediated disorders. One entry per CDR3 protein results from TCRdb running MiXCR on the 5' RACE reads. Here the sample spans fewer than 80,000 distinct CDR3 sequences, less than 5.5% being singletons. The sequenced sample consisted of PBMCs. These receptors came from a woman between 25 and 40 years old with multiple sclerosis. Each CDR3 is given with its conserved first and last residue. A D gene is named only where the DNA matches it firmly. Clone size is shown for a subset of rows, as once, few, many or a class of expanded clone.

cdr3_aa cdr3_nt clone_size d_call j_call v_call
CSVETENYGYTF TGCAGCGTTGAGACAGAGAACTATGGCTACACCTTC many - TRBJ1-2 TRBV29-1
CASSSTAGFGNTIYF TGTGCCAGCAGTTCAACAGCGGGGTTTGGAAACACCATATATTTT many - TRBJ1-3 TRBV6-6
CASGLVRGVNSPLHF TGTGCTAGTGGTTTGGTAAGAGGGGTAAATTCACCCCTCCACTTT many - TRBJ1-6 TRBV12-5
CASSSGIHVLPSTDTQYF TGCGCCAGCAGCTCCGGGATACACGTTCTTCCTAGCACAGATACGCAGTATTTT many - TRBJ2-3 TRBV5-1
CASTSGTVYYGYTF TGTGCCAGCACCTCGGGGACTGTCTACTATGGCTACACCTTC many - TRBJ1-2 TRBV6-6
CASSQGRVGLYEQYF TGCGCCAGCAGCCAAGGGAGGGTGGGCCTCTACGAGCAGTACTTC many - TRBJ2-7 TRBV4-1
CASSLTGGANYGYTF TGCGCCAGCAGCCTAACAGGGGGAGCTAACTATGGCTACACCTTC many TRBD1 TRBJ1-2 TRBV5-1
CASSLPGANYGYTF TGTGCCAGCAGCTTGCCGGGGGCCAACTATGGCTACACCTTC many - TRBJ1-2 TRBV5-6
CSVDPISNYGYTF TGCAGCGTTGACCCGATCAGCAACTATGGCTACACCTTC many - TRBJ1-2 TRBV29-1
CASSGGQGGTDTQYF TGTGCCAGCAGTGGGGGACAGGGCGGCACAGATACGCAGTATTTT - TRBD1 TRBJ2-3 TRBV28
CSGTGAGELFF TGCAGCGGAACCGGGGCCGGGGAGCTGTTTTTT few - TRBJ2-2 TRBV29-1
CASRVGESTDTQYF TGCGCCAGCAGGGTCGGGGAAAGCACAGATACGCAGTATTTT many - TRBJ2-3 TRBV5-1
CAISDGNRNQPQHF TGTGCCATCAGTGATGGCAATCGCAATCAGCCCCAGCATTTT few - TRBJ1-5 TRBV10-3
CASSSLGNSPLHF TGTGCCAGCAGCTCTTTGGGGAATTCACCCCTCCACTTT many - TRBJ1-6 TRBV7-2
CASRGGTSSEAFF TGCGCCAGCAGGGGGGGCACCTCCTCTGAAGCTTTCTTT many - TRBJ1-1 TRBV5-1
CSARDRGETQYF TGCAGTGCTAGAGATCGGGGAGAGACCCAGTACTTC many - TRBJ2-5 TRBV20-1
CAISPTSIQETQYF TGTGCCATCAGCCCGACTAGCATCCAAGAGACCCAGTACTTC many TRBD2 TRBJ2-5 TRBV10-3
CASSQFYGDTQYF TGTGCCAGCAGCCAATTTTACGGAGATACGCAGTATTTT many - TRBJ2-3 TRBV14
CASSLFGSSIQYF TGTGCCAGCAGTTTATTTGGCAGTAGCATTCAGTACTTC many - TRBJ2-4 TRBV28
CASSSGSFLGYHTGELFF TGTGCCAGCAGTTCCGGGTCCTTCTTAGGGTACCACACCGGGGAGCTGTTTTTT - - TRBJ2-2 TRBV12-3/TRBV12-4
CASSQDWAWRGPNQETQYF TGTGCCAGCAGCCAAGATTGGGCCTGGCGGGGGCCAAACCAAGAGACCCAGTACTTC many - TRBJ2-5 TRBV3-1
CASRPDRGLGEKLFF TGTGCCAGCAGGCCCGACAGGGGGCTGGGGGAAAAACTGTTTTTT many TRBD1 TRBJ1-4 TRBV27
CASWIAGDSYEQYF TGTGCCAGCTGGATAGCGGGGGATTCCTACGAGCAGTACTTC many TRBD2 TRBJ2-7 TRBV27
CASSSTAVTNYGYTF TGCGCCAGCAGCTCGACAGCCGTTACTAACTATGGCTACACCTTC - - TRBJ1-2 TRBV5-1
CASSLAGTGEVYEKLFF TGTGCCAGCAGTTTGGCCGGGACAGGGGAGGTTTATGAAAAACTGTTTTTT few TRBD1 TRBJ1-4 TRBV12-3/TRBV12-4
CASSSRDRSEAFF TGTGCCAGCAGTTCCCGGGACAGAAGTGAAGCTTTCTTT many TRBD1 TRBJ1-1 TRBV6-5
CASSRGGSGEAFF TGTGCCAGCAGCCGAGGGGGATCCGGTGAAGCTTTCTTT - - TRBJ1-1 TRBV5-6
CASTFQGGQETQYF TGTGCCAGCACGTTTCAGGGAGGGCAAGAGACCCAGTACTTC many TRBD2 TRBJ2-5 TRBV2
CASSLTSYEQYF TGTGCCAGCAGCTTAACCTCCTACGAGCAGTACTTC many - TRBJ2-7 TRBV5-6
CSARGRFF TGCAGTGCTAGAGGGCGGTTTTTT - - TRBJ1-4 TRBV20-1
CASSYQGGNSYEQYF TGCGCCAGCAGTTACCAAGGGGGGAACTCCTACGAGCAGTACTTC few - TRBJ2-7 TRBV5-1
CASSPEAWETQYF TGTGCCAGCTCACCGGAAGCGTGGGAGACCCAGTACTTC many - TRBJ2-5 TRBV18
CASAPSTANYGYTF TGTGCCAGCGCCCCGTCGACAGCTAACTATGGCTACACCTTC many - TRBJ1-2 TRBV6-5
CATDRGKNTEAFF TGTGCCACGGACAGGGGCAAGAACACTGAAGCTTTCTTT many TRBD1 TRBJ1-1 TRBV10-3
CASSVGGPTDTQYF TGTGCCAGCAGCGTAGGGGGGCCAACAGATACGCAGTATTTT many - TRBJ2-3 TRBV9
CASKEVDGAYEQYF TGTGCCAGCAAGGAGGTGGACGGCGCCTACGAGCAGTACTTC many - TRBJ2-7 TRBV6-1
CSASQGVIRAFF TGCAGTGCTTCCCAGGGTGTTATAAGAGCTTTCTTT many - TRBJ1-1 TRBV20-1
CASSQRAGRDNSPLHF TGTGCCAGCAGCCAGCGGGCAGGGAGGGATAATTCACCCCTCCACTTT many - TRBJ1-6 TRBV13
CSARDLYGLYGYTF TGCAGTGCTAGAGATCTCTATGGACTTTATGGCTACACCTTC many - TRBJ1-2 TRBV20-1
CASSQPVSDTQYF TGCGCCAGCAGCCAACCCGTTTCGGATACGCAGTATTTT once - TRBJ2-3 TRBV4-1
CASSFGQGLFF TGTGCCAGCAGCTTCGGACAGGGACTGTTTTTT many TRBD1 TRBJ1-4 TRBV7-9
CASSPPGGEVRYGYTF TGTGCCAGCAGCCCCCCCGGGGGAGAGGTCAGATATGGCTACACCTTC many - TRBJ1-2 TRBV5-5
CASSQDRAGLGSPLHF TGCGCCAGCAGCCAAGATAGAGCAGGGCTCGGTTCACCCCTCCACTTT many - TRBJ1-6 TRBV4-1
CASSLVGTELNTGELFF TGCGCCAGCAGCTTGGTGGGGACAGAATTGAACACCGGGGAGCTGTTTTTT many TRBD1 TRBJ2-2 TRBV5-1
CSAPRTSGGYEQYF TGCAGTGCCCCACGGACTAGCGGGGGCTACGAGCAGTACTTC - TRBD2 TRBJ2-7 TRBV20-1
CASSLRSDTQYF TGTGCCAGCAGTTTACGTTCCGATACCCAGTACTTC - - TRBJ2-5 TRBV12-3/TRBV12-4
CASIKGLAGGVDNEQFF TGTGCCAGCATCAAAGGTCTAGCGGGGGGGGTGGACAATGAGCAGTTCTTC many TRBD2 TRBJ2-1 TRBV6-6
CASTTQGSANTGELFF TGCGCCAGCACCACACAAGGGAGCGCGAACACCGGGGAGCTGTTTTTT - - TRBJ2-2 TRBV5-1
CASSQSHASTDTQYF TGTGCCAGCAGCCAATCCCACGCTAGCACAGATACGCAGTATTTT few - TRBJ2-3 TRBV3-1
CASSFKGRTEQFF TGTGCCAGCAGCTTTAAGGGGCGCACTGAGCAGTTCTTC few - TRBJ2-1 TRBV7-9
CSVRTGWEQFF TGCAGCGTTCGGACAGGGTGGGAGCAGTTCTTC many TRBD1 TRBJ2-1 TRBV29-1
CASRAENYGYTF TGCGCCAGCAGGGCGGAAAACTATGGCTACACCTTC many - TRBJ1-2 TRBV5-1
CASSSDQSDTQYF TGTGCCAGCAGTTCCGATCAGAGTGATACGCAGTATTTT many - TRBJ2-3 TRBV6-5